This is a list of T cell receptor beta chains from one sample in a study of sequential checkpoint blockade in melanoma. The protocol was immunoSEQ multiplex PCR, while the TCRdb copy is restricted to in-frame clones and leaves out a portion. Of some 5,600 clones in the sample, less than 20% were seen once. The starting material was tumor tissue (inferred from file names), obtained from a patient given nivolumab and ipilimumab in sequence. Every receptor here comes from a human donor with melanoma. Both conserved end residues are part of each CDR3. A D gene is named only where the DNA matches it firmly. Where a row states a size, it is once, few, many or the class of an expanded clone; other rows omit it.

D,size,V,J,DNA,CDR3
-,many,TRBV11-3,TRBJ1-1,TGTGCCAGCAGCTCCCGGGCCGGGGGCGGAACTGAAGCTTTCTTT,CASSSRAGGGTEAFF
-,-,TRBV18,TRBJ2-1,TGTGCCAGCTCACCACCGATGCGGGGCCTATCCTACAATGAGCAGTTCTTC,CASSPPMRGLSYNEQFF
-,large,TRBV5-1,TRBJ2-2,TGCGCCAGCAGAGACGGACTCAACACCGGGGAGCTGTTTTTT,CASRDGLNTGELFF
TRBD1,medium-sized,TRBV18,TRBJ2-7,TGTGCCAGCTCTCCGGGGACAGGGGACGAGCAGTACTTC,CASSPGTGDEQYF
-,medium-sized,TRBV5-1,TRBJ1-6,TGCGCCAGTTCGTGGGACCTTTATAATTCACCCCTCCACTTT,CASSWDLYNSPLHF
-,few,TRBV6-8,TRBJ2-3,TGTGCCAGCACCTCGCGGCGGGGCGGGGGCCGCACAGATACGCAGTATTTT,CASTSRRGGGRTDTQYF
-,few,TRBV30,TRBJ2-1,TGTGCCTGGAGGGACGGACCCTCCAACTTCTTC,CAWRDGPSNFF
-,-,TRBV19,TRBJ1-2,TGTGCCAGTACCCTAGGGGGGGATTATGGCTACACCTTC,CASTLGGDYGYTF
-,many,TRBV4-1,TRBJ2-4,TGCGCCAGCAGCCCTTCGTTCCCCAAAAACATTCAGTACTTC,CASSPSFPKNIQYF
-,medium-sized,TRBV9,TRBJ1-1,TGTGCCAGCAGCGCCGTGGGTAAGACTGAAGCTTTCTTT,CASSAVGKTEAFF
-,few,TRBV10-2,TRBJ1-5,TGCGCCAGCAGTCGGGATCAGGGCTTTAAGCCCCAGCATTTT,CASSRDQGFKPQHF
-,-,TRBV6-8,TRBJ1-5,TGTGCCAGCAGTGGCGACATGAGCAATCAGCCCCAGCATTTT,CASSGDMSNQPQHF
TRBD1,many,TRBV12-5,TRBJ1-6,TGTGCCAGCATGAAGGGGACAGGGGAATCACCCCTCCACTTT,CASMKGTGESPLHF
-,-,TRBV19,TRBJ1-2,TGTGCCAGCAGGCATGACTATGGCTACACCTTC,CASRHDYGYTF
TRBD1,-,TRBV18,TRBJ1-5,TGTGCCAGCTCAGCTACAGGGGGCATTGGGAGCAATCAGCCCCAGCATTTT,CASSATGGIGSNQPQHF
-,few,TRBV9,TRBJ2-7,TGTGCCAGCAGCGTAGGGGGACCTCACTACGAGCAGTACTTC,CASSVGGPHYEQYF
TRBD2,many,TRBV11-3,TRBJ2-5,TGTGCCAGCAGCTCCGCGGGGGGCCAGGAGACCCAGTACTTC,CASSSAGGQETQYF
TRBD1,-,TRBV11-3,TRBJ2-1,TGTGCCAGCAGTCTTTTTCCGGGACAGGGTTACAATGAGCAGTTCTTC,CASSLFPGQGYNEQFF
TRBD1,many,TRBV11-3,TRBJ1-5,TGTGCCAGCAGCTTGTTCGGGACAGGGGATCAGCCCCAGCATTTT,CASSLFGTGDQPQHF
-,-,TRBV15,TRBJ2-1,TGTGCCACCAGCAGAGATCAGGCAGGGTGGAATGAGCAGTTCTTC,CATSRDQAGWNEQFF
TRBD1,few,TRBV29-1,TRBJ1-4,TGCAGCGTAAGACAGGGATTATCTGAAAAACTGTTTTTT,CSVRQGLSEKLFF
TRBD2,many,TRBV6-8,TRBJ2-2,TGTGCCAGCAGTTTTAGCGGGGGGGCCGGGGAGCTGTTTTTT,CASSFSGGAGELFF
TRBD1,-,TRBV28,TRBJ1-1,TGTGCCAGCTACCGACAGGGACCGACGACTGAAGCTTTCTTT,CASYRQGPTTEAFF
-,-,TRBV28,TRBJ1-3,TGTGCCAGCAGTCACTACGGGGGGTCGGGAAACACCATATATTTT,CASSHYGGSGNTIYF
-,medium-sized,TRBV12-5,TRBJ2-7,TGTGCTAGTGGTTTGGGGGACAAAGAGCAGTACTTC,CASGLGDKEQYF
-,few,TRBV5-1,TRBJ2-6,TGCGCCAGCAGCCAAGATACGGCCGCTGGGGCCAACGTCCTGACTTTC,CASSQDTAAGANVLTF
-,medium-sized,TRBV9,TRBJ1-4,TGTGCCAGCACAGGGATTCTTAATGAAAAACTGTTTTTT,CASTGILNEKLFF
-,medium-sized,TRBV5-1,TRBJ2-1,TGCGCCAGCCACAATAGGGAAGATGGATACAATGAGCAGTTCTTC,CASHNREDGYNEQFF
-,medium-sized,TRBV29-1,TRBJ1-2,TGCAGCGTAGATTCCCTCCGGTATGCGGGGCGAGGGGGCTATGGCTACACCTTC,CSVDSLRYAGRGGYGYTF
TRBD2,few,TRBV16,TRBJ2-7,TGTGCCAGCAGCCAAATTTCTCGGGGACTAGCGGGGGGAACTTACGAGCAGTACTTC,CASSQISRGLAGGTYEQYF
-,large,TRBV11-3,TRBJ2-7,TGTGCCAGCAGCTTAGGCCCCGCGGGTGGTTACGAGCAGTACTTC,CASSLGPAGGYEQYF
-,medium-sized,TRBV28,TRBJ2-3,TGTGCCAGCAGTTTATTGGGTCGACACAGCACAGATACGCAGTATTTT,CASSLLGRHSTDTQYF
-,-,TRBV28,TRBJ1-5,TGTGCCAGCAGTTTGCAGGGCTTGAATCAGCCCCAGCATTTT,CASSLQGLNQPQHF
-,few,TRBV28,TRBJ2-7,TGTGCCAGCAGTTTAAACCCAGGGTCAGACGAGCAGTACTTC,CASSLNPGSDEQYF
TRBD1,medium-sized,TRBV12-5,TRBJ2-2,TGTGCTAGTGGAGCGGAATCGGACAGGAAGTGGACCGGGGAGCTGTTTTTT,CASGAESDRKWTGELFF
-,-,TRBV5-1,TRBJ1-1,TGCGCCAGCAGCTCTGCCTGGGCAGGGACTGAAGCTTTCTTT,CASSSAWAGTEAFF
-,few,TRBV28,TRBJ2-1,TGTGCCATCCGACGCCCGGGGCTTGGCTACAATGAGCAGTTCTTC,CAIRRPGLGYNEQFF
TRBD1,medium-sized,TRBV11-3,TRBJ2-7,TGTGCCAGCAGCTCCCTTGACAGGGGGGACTACGAGCAGTACTTC,CASSSLDRGDYEQYF
-,many,TRBV7-5,TRBJ2-2,TGTGCCAGCAGCTTCACGGGCGGGGGGAACACCGGGGAGCTGTTTTTT,CASSFTGGGNTGELFF
-,few,TRBV6-8,TRBJ2-7,TGTGCCAGCACCCGGGACTCCTCCTACGAGCAGTACTTC,CASTRDSSYEQYF
TRBD2,-,TRBV5-1,TRBJ2-7,TGCGCCAGCAGCCAAGAATTACTAGCGATGGGCAGCGAGCAGTACTTC,CASSQELLAMGSEQYF